This record looks at one TCR beta chain sequence and its context. Germline is not matched at one junction end, which may reflect a read error. The sample belongs to a study of blood T cells in healthy people across ages. A second PCR of 7 to 11 cycles used a sample-barcoded 5' primer and a J-beta primer mix. TCRdb itself ran the 5' RACE reads through MiXCR, one entry per CDR3 protein. Here the sample spans roughly 1,700,000 distinct CDR3 sequences, roughly 27% being singletons. This CDR3 has 16 residues. CDR1 is DFQATT and CDR2 is SNEGSKA in the germline V gene (reference sequence). Drawn from each donor were 7.5 to 10 milliliters of peripheral blood.

The chain is built from TRBV20-1 and TRBJ2-1; maybe TRBD2 (5 bases). This TCR derives from a woman aged 30 to 39 in good health. The sequenced sample was blood. CDR3 residues: CSARAPTSGPYNQQFF. The CDR3 DNA reads TGCAGTGCTAGAGCCCCCACCAGCGGCCCCTACAATCAGCAGTTCTTC.